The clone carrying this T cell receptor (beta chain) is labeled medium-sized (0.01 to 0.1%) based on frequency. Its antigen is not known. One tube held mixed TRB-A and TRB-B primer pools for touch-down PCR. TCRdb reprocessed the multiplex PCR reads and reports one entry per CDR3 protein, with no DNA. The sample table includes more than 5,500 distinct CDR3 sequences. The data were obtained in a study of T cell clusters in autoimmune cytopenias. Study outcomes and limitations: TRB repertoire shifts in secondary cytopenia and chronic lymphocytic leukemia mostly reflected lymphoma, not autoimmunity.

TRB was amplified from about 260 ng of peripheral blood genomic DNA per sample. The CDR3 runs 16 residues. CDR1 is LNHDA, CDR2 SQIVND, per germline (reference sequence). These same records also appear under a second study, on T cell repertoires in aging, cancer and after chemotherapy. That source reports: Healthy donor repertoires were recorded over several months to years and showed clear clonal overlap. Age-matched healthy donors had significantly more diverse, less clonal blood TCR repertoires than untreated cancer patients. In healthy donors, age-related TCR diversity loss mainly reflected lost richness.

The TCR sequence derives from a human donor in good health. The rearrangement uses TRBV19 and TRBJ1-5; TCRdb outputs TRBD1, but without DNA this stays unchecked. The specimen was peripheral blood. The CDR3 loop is CASTASWSRNNQPQHF.